What follows are 9 T cell receptor beta chains derived from one specimen sequenced in a study of T cells in tuberculosis. The table came from immunoSEQ multiplex PCR; TCRdb's copy has only in-frame clones and leaves some out. The table includes 20,000 to 25,000 clones, around 95% detected once. The sequencing input was PBMCs. The source is a donor between 10 and 35 years old with latent tuberculosis or without tuberculosis infection.

V gene TRBV4-1 combines with J gene TRBJ2-5; TRBD1 matches 9 bases. Germline V lookup: CDR1 MGHRA, CDR2 YSYEKL. The CDR3 sequence is 14 residues long. Losses at the gene ends were 3 bases for V and 6 bases for J; bases not matched to a gene: 5. The CDR3 spells CASSHPGQGQTQYF. The CDR3 DNA reads TGCGCCAGCAGCCACCCGGGACAGGGACAGACCCAGTACTTC.

The chain couples TRBV2 to TRBJ2-2, with 7 bases matching TRBD2. The germline CDR1 and CDR2 sequences are SNHLY and FYNNEI. Losses at the gene ends were 3 bases for V and 3 bases for J; bases not matched to a gene: 7. The CDR3 length is 16 residues. This CDR3 is CASSEGLRSDTGELFF. The CDR3 DNA sequence: TGTGCCAGCAGTGAGGGACTACGAAGCGACACCGGGGAGCTGTTTTTT.

This sequence joins TRBV4-1 and TRBJ1-2; D ambiguous. The CDR3 covers 15 residues. The V gene's germline CDR1 is MGHRA and CDR2 YSYEKL. Deletions cut 2 bases from V and 4 bases from J, with 14 bases between. CDR3 sequence (DNA): TGCGCCAGCAGCCAAATTACAACGGGAAGCTATGGCTACACCTTC. As protein: CASSQITTGSYGYTF.

The chain uses TRBV19 and TRBJ1-5; TRBD1 is a possible D gene (5 bases). This CDR3 has 13 residues. V was shortened by 3 bases and J by 7 bases, with 10 bases between the two germline ends. The germline gives CDR1 LNHDA, CDR2 SQIVND (reference sequence). The CDR3 reads CASSIPGEQPQHF. The CDR3 DNA reads as TGTGCCAGTAGTATCCCGGGGGAACAGCCCCAGCATTTT.

CDR3 nucleotide sequence: TGTGCCAGCAGTTACCTTAAGGCTGGGACAGCGGATGAGCAGTTCTTC. This translates into CASSYLKAGTADEQFF. The chain uses TRBV6-5 and TRBJ2-1; 7 nucleotides agree with TRBD1. Unmatched junction bases numbered 12, after V lost 2 bases and J lost 8 bases. CDR1 is MNHEY and CDR2 is SVGAGI in the germline V gene. This CDR3 has 16 amino acids.

V is TRBV11-3 and J is TRBJ2-3; 7 bases agree with TRBD1. V lost 6 bases and J lost 6; bases outside the gene matches: 9. The CDR3 runs to 14 residues. The germline V gene has CDR1 SGHNT and CDR2 YENEEA. Here the CDR3 reads CASSTIQGDDTQYF. DNA of the CDR3: TGTGCCAGCAGTACCATTCAGGGGGACGATACGCAGTATTTT.

This chain connects TRBV10-3 to TRBJ1-2; no reliable D call. Per the germline V gene, CDR1 is ENHRY and CDR2 is SYGVKD. Trimming removed 2 bases at V and 2 bases at J, with 6 bases between. This CDR3 region has 13 residues. The CDR3 DNA sequence: TGTGCCATCAGTGAGAACGAGAACTATGGCTACACCTTC. Translated, it gives CAISENENYGYTF.

V and J are TRBV4-1 and TRBJ1-5; the match to TRBD1 covers 8 bases. The trim removed 3 bases at V and 4 bases at J, leaving 11 bases unmatched. CDR1 and CDR2 (germline): MGHRA, YSYEKL. The CDR3 totals 17 residues. The CDR3 DNA reads TGCGCCAGCAGCCAGCCTCGAGACAGGGGCCTTAATCAGCCCCAGCATTTT. Translated, it gives CASSQPRDRGLNQPQHF.

The chain uses TRBV2 and TRBJ1-6, with 10 bases identical to TRBD1. V shed 6 bases, J shed 11 bases, and the junction held 10 bases outside the gene matches. There are 15 residues in the CDR3. The V gene's germline CDR1 is SNHLY and CDR2 FYNNEI. In nucleotides, the CDR3 is TGTGCCAGCAGCCCCGGGACAGGGGTCCTGCCACCCCTCCACTTT. This translates into CASSPGTGVLPPLHF.